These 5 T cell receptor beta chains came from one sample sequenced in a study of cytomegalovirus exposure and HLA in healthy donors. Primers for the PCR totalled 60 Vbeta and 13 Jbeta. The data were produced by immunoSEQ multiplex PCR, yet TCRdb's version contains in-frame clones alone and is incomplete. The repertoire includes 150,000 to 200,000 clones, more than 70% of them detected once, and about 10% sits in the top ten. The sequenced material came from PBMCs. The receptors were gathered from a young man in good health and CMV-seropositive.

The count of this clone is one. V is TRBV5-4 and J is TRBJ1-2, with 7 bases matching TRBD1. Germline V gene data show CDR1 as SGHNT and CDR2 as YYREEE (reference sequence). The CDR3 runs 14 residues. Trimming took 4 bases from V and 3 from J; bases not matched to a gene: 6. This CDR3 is CASSPTTGDYGYTF. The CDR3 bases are TGTGCCAGCAGCCCCACCACAGGGGACTATGGCTACACCTTC.

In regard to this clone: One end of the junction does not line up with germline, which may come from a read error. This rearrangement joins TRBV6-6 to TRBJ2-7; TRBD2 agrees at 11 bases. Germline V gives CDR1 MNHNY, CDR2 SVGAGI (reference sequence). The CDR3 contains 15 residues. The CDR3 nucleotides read TGTGCCAGCAGTACTAGCGGGAGAATCATTTACGAGCAGTCCTTC. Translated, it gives CASSTSGRIIYEQSF.

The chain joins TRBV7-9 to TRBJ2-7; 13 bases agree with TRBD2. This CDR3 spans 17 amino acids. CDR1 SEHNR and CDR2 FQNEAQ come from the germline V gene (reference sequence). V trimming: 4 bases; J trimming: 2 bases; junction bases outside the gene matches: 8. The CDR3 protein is CASSSATSGRTTYEQYF. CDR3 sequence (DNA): TGTGCCAGCAGCTCCGCGACTAGCGGGAGGACAACCTACGAGCAGTACTTC. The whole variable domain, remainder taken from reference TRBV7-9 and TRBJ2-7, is DTGVSQNPRHKITKRGQNVTFRCDPISEHNRLYWYRQTLGQGPEFLTYFQNEAQLEKSRLLSDRFSAERPKGSFSTLEIQRTEQGDSAMYLCASSSATSGRTTYEQYFGPGTRLTVT.

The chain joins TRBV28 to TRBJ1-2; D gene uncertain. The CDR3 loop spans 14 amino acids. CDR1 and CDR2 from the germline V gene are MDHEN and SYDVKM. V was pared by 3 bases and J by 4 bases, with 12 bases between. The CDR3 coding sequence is TGTGCCAGCAGTTTGGTCAGGTTTGGCTATGGCTACACCTTC. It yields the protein CASSLVRFGYGYTF.

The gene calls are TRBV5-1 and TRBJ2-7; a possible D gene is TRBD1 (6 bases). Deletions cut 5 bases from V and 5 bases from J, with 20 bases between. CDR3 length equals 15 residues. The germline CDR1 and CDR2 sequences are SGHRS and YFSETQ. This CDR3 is CASRNLGQGWNEQYF. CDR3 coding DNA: TGCGCCAGCAGAAACCTCGGGCAGGGGTGGAACGAGCAGTACTTC.